The present entry profiles one TCR beta chain with its context. The antigen remains undetermined. With 60 Vbeta and 13 Jbeta primers, the PCR was carried out. TCRdb's copy holds only in-frame clones and misses some; the assay was immunoSEQ multiplex PCR. The repertoire holds about 150,000 clones, with 75% as singletons. This sample is part of a study of cytomegalovirus exposure and HLA in healthy donors. Overall study results and limits: Evidence from a later analysis indicated that most CMV-associated TCR beta chains looked HLA-restricted. Common viral pathogens (according to a later analysis) appeared linked to several of the most significant clusters. CMV antigen specificity of a few CMV-associated chains was confirmed in vitro.

The TCR was taken from a man under 40 in good health and CMV-seronegative. The sample consisted of PBMCs.

CDR3 protein: CASSGQNYGYTF. Here the CDR3 DNA reads TGTGCCAGTAGTGGGCAAAACTATGGCTACACCTTC. V usage is TRBV19 and J usage is TRBJ1-2; D not resolved. V lost 5 bases and J lost 2, with 6 bases in between. Germline V gene data show CDR1 as LNHDA and CDR2 as SQIVND (reference sequence). The CDR3 is 12 residues long.